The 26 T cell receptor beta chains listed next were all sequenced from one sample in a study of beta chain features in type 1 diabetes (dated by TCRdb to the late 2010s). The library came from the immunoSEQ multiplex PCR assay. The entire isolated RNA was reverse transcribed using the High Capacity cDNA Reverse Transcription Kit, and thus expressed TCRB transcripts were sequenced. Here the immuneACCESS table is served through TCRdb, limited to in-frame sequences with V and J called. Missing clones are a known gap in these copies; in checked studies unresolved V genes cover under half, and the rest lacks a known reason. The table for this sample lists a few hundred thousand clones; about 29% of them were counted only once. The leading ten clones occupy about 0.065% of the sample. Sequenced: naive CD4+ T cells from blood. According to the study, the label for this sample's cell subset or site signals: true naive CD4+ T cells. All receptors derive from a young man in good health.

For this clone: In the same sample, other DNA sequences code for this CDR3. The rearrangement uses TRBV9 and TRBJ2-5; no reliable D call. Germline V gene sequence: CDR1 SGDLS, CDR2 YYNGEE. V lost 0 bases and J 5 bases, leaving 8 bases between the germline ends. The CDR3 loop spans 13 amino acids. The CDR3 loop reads CASSVVGAETQYF. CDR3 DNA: TGTGCCAGCAGCGTAGTAGGAGCGGAGACCCAGTACTTC.

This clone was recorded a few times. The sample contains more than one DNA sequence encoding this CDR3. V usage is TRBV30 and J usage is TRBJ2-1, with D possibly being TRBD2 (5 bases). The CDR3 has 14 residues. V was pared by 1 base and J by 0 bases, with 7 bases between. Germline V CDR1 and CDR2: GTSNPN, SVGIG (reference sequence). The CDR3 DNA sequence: TGTGCCTGGAGTGCGGGGAGCTCCTACAATGAGCAGTTCTTC. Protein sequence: CAWSAGSSYNEQFF.

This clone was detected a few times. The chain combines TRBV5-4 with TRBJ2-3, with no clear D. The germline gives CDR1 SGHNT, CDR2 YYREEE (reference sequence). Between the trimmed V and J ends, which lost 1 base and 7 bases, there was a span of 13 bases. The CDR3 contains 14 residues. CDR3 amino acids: CASSLSSRVNTQYF. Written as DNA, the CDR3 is TGTGCCAGCAGCTTGTCGTCTCGAGTAAATACGCAGTATTTT.

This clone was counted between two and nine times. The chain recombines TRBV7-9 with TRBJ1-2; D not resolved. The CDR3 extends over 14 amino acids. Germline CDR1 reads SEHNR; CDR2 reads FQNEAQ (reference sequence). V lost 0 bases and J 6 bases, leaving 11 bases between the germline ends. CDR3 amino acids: CASSLAGFFDGYTF. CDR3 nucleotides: TGTGCCAGCAGCTTAGCTGGATTCTTTGATGGCTACACCTTC. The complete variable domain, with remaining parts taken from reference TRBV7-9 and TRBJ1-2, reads DTGVSQNPRHKITKRGQNVTFRCDPISEHNRLYWYRQTLGQGPEFLTYFQNEAQLEKSRLLSDRFSAERPKGSFSTLEIQRTEQGDSAMYLCASSLAGFFDGYTFGSGTRLTVV.

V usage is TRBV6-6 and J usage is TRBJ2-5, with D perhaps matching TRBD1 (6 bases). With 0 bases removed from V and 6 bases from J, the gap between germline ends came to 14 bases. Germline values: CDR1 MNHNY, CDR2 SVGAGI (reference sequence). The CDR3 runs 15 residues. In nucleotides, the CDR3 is TGTGCCAGCAGTTACTCGAAGGGGGTCGGAAAGACCCAGTACTTC. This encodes CASSYSKGVGKTQYF.

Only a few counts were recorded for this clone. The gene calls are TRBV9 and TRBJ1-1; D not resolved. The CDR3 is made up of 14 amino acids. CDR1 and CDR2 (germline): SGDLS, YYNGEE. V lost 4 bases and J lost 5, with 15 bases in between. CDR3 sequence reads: CASSPQLGGTEAFF. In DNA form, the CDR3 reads TGTGCCAGCAGCCCCCAGCTGGGAGGTACTGAAGCTTTCTTT.

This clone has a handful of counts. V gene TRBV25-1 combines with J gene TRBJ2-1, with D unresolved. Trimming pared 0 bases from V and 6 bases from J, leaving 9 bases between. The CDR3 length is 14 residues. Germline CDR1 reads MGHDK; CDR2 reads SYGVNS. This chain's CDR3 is CASSEYPSGNEQFF. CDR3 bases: TGTGCCAGCAGTGAATACCCAAGTGGCAATGAGCAGTTCTTC.

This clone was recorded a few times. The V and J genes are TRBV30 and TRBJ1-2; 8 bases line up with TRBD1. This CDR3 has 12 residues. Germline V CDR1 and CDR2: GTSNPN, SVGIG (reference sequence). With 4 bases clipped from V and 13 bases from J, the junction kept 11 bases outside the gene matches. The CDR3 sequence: CAWTVTGAGPTF. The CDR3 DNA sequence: TGTGCCTGGACCGTGACAGGGGCCGGGCCCACCTTC.

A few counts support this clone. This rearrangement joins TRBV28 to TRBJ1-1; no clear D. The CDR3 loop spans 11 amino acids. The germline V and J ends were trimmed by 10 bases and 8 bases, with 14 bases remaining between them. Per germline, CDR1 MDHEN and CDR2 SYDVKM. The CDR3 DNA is TGTGCCACCGTCTTCAACATGGAAGCTTTCTTT. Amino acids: CATVFNMEAFF.

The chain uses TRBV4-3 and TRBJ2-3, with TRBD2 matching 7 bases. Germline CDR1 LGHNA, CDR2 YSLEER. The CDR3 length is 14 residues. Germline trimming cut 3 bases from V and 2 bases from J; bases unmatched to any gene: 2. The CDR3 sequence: CASSQGGTTDTQYF. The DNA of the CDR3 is TGCGCCAGCAGCCAGGGGGGGACCACAGATACGCAGTATTTT.

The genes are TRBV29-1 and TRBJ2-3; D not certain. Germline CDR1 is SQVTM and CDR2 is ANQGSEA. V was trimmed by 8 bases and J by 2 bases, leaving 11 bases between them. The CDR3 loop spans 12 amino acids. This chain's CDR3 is CSSRRATDTQYF. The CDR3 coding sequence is TGCAGCTCCCGAAGGGCCACAGATACGCAGTATTTT.

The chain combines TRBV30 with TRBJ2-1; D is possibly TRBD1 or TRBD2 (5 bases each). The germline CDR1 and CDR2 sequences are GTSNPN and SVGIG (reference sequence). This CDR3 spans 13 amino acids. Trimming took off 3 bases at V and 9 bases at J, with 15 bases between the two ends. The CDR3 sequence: CAWRGRSMGEQFF. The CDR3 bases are TGTGCCTGGAGGGGACGTTCGATGGGTGAGCAGTTCTTC.

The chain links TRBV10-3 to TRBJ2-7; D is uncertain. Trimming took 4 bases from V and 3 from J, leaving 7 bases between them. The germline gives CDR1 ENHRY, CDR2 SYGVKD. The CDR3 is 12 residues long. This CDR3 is CAISVSLYEQYF. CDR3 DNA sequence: TGTGCCATCAGTGTATCGCTCTACGAGCAGTACTTC.

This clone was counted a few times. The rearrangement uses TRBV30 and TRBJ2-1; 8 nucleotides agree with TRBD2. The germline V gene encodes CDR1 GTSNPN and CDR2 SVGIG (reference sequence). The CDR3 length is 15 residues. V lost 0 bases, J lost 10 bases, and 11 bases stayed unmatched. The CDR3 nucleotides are TGTGCCTGGAGTGTACTGCCAGCGGGAGAGGGGGAGCAGTTCTTC. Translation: CAWSVLPAGEGEQFF.

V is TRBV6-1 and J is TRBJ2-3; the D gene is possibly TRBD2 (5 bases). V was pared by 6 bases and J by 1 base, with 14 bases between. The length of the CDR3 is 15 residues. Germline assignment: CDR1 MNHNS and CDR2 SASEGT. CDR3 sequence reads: CASRRRERGTDTQYF. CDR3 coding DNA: TGTGCCAGCAGGAGGAGAGAGAGGGGCACAGATACGCAGTATTTT.

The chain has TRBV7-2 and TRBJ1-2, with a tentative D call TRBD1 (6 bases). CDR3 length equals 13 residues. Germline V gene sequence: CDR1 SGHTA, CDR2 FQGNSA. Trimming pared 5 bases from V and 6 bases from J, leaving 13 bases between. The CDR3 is CASSPTGGHGYTF. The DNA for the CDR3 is TGTGCCAGCAGCCCGACAGGCGGGCATGGCTACACCTTC.

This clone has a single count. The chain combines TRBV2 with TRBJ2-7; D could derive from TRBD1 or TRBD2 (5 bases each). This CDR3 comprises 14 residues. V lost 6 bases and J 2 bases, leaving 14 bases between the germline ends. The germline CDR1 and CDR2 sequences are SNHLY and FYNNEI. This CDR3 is CASRLHRDPYEQYF. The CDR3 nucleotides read TGTGCCAGCAGGCTTCACCGGGACCCCTACGAGCAGTACTTC.

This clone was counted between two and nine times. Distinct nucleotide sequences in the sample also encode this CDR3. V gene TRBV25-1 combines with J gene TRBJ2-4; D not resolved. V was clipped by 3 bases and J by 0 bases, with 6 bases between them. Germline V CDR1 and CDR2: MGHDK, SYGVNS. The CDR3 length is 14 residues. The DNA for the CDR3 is TGTGCCAGCAGTGATAGTCTAGCCAAAAACATTCAGTACTTC. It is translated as CASSDSLAKNIQYF.

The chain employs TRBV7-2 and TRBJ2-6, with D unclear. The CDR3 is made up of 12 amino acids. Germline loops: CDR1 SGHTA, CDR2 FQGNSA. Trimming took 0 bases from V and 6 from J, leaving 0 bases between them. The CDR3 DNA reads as TGTGCCAGCAGCTTAGCGGCCAACGTCCTGACTTTC. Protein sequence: CASSLAANVLTF. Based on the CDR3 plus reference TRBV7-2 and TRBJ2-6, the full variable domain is GAGVSQSPSNKVTEKGKDVELRCDPISGHTALYWYRQSLGQGLEFLIYFQGNSAPDKSGLPSDRFSAERTGGSVSTLTIQRTQQEDSAVYLCASSLAANVLTFGAGSRLTVL.

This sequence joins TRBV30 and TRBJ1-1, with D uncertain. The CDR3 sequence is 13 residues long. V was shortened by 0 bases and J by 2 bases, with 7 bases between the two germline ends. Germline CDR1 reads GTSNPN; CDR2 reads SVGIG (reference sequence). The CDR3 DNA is TGTGCCTGGAGTGTATCCACAAACACTGAAGCTTTCTTT. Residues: CAWSVSTNTEAFF.

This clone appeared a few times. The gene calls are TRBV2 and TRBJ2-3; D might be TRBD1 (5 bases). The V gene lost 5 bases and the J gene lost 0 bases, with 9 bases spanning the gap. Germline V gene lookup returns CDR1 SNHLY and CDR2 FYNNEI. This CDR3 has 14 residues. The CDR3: CASSWQGSTDTQYF. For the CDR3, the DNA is TGTGCCAGCAGTTGGCAGGGTAGCACAGATACGCAGTATTTT.

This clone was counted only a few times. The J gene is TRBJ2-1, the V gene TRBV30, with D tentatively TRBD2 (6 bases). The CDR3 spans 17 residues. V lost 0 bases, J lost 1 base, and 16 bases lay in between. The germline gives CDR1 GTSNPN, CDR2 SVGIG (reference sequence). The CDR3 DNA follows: TGTGCCTGGAGTGTTGGGGTCGGAAGCGGGTCCTACAATGAGCAGTTCTTC. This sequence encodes CAWSVGVGSGSYNEQFF. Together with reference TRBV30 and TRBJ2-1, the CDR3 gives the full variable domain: SQTIHQWPATLVQPVGSPLSLECTVEGTSNPNLYWYRQAAGRGLQLLFYSVGIGQISSEVPQNLSASRPQDRQFILSSKKLLLSDSGFYLCAWSVGVGSGSYNEQFFGPGTRLTVL.

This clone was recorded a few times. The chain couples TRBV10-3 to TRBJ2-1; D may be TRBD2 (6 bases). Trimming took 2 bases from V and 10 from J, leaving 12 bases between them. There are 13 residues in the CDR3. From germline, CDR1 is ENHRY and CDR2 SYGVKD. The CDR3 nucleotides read TGTGCCATCAGTGAGGGGGGAGGAAGCGAGCAGTTCTTC. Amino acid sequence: CAISEGGGSEQFF.

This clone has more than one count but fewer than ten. The CDR3 here is CASSWVQTSYEQYF. DNA of the CDR3: TGCGCCAGCAGCTGGGTCCAGACTAGCTACGAGCAGTACTTC. V usage is TRBV5-1 and J usage is TRBJ2-7; tentatively, D is TRBD2 (6 bases). The CDR3 is 14 residues long. V was cut by 3 bases and J by 3 bases, with 13 bases left in between. Germline loops: CDR1 SGHRS, CDR2 YFSETQ.

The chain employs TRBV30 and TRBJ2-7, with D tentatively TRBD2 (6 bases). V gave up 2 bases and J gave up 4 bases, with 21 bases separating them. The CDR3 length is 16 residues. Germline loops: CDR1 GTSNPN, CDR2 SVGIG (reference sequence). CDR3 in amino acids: CAWSNPRTSRRYEQYF. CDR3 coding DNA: TGTGCCTGGAGTAACCCCCGCACTAGCCGCCGTTACGAGCAGTACTTC.

CDR3 coding DNA: TGCAGTGCCCAGAACACCTACGAGCAGTACTTC. Protein product: CSAQNTYEQYF. The chain recombines TRBV20-1 with TRBJ2-7; D unclear. Germline loops: CDR1 DFQATT, CDR2 SNEGSKA (reference sequence). The CDR3 totals 11 residues. Deletions cut 6 bases from V and 2 bases from J, with 8 bases between.